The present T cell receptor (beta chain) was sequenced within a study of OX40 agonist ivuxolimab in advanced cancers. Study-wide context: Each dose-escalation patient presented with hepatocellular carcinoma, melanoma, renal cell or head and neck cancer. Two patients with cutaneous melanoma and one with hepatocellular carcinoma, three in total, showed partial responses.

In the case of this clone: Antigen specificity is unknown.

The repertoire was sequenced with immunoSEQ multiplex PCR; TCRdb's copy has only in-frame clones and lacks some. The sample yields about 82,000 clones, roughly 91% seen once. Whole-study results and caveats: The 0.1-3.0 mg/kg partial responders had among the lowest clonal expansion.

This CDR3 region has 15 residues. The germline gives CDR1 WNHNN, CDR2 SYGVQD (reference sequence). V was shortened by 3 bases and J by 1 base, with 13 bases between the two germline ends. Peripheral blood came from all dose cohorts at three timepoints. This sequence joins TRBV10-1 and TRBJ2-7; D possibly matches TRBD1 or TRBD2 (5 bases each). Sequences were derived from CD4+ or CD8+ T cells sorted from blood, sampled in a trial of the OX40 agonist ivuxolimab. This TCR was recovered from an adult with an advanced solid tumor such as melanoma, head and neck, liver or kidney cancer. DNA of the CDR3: TGCGCCAGCAGTGACATGGCAGGGACGTCCTACGAGCAGTACTTC. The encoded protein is CASSDMAGTSYEQYF.